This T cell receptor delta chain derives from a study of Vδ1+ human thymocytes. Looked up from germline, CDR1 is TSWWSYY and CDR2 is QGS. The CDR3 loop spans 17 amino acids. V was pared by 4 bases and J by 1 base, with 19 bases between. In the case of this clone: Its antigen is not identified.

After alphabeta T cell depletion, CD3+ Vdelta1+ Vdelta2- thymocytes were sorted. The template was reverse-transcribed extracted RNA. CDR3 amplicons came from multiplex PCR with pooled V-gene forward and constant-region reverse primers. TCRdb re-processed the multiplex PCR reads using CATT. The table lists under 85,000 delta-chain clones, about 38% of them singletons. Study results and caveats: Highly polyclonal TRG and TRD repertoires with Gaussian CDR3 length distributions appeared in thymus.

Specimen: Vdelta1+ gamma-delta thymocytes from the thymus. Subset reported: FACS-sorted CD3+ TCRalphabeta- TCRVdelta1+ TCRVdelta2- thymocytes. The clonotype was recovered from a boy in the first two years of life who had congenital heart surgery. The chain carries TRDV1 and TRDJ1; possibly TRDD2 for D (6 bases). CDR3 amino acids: CALGGPTPRYRTDKLIF. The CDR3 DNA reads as TGTGCTCTTGGGGGTCCTACCCCCAGGTACCGCACCGATAAACTCATCTTT.